This paragraph covers one TCR beta chain sequence. Only in-frame clones appear in the TCRdb table, and some are missing; sequencing was by immunoSEQ multiplex PCR. The sample lists around 200,000 clones; more than 75% were seen once. This record belongs to a study of blood T cell repertoires in COVID-19. The length of the CDR3 is 14 residues. Per germline, CDR1 SGHRS and CDR2 YFSETQ. With 0 bases removed from V and 6 bases from J, the gap between germline ends came to 9 bases. The rearrangement links TRBV5-1 to TRBJ2-2; tentative D call: TRBD2 (6 bases). Material: peripheral blood. The TCR sequence derives from a middle-aged man with active or convalescent COVID-19. The CDR3 sequence is CASSLAEGPGELFF. In DNA, the CDR3 is TGCGCCAGCAGCTTGGCGGAGGGGCCCGGGGAGCTGTTTTTT.